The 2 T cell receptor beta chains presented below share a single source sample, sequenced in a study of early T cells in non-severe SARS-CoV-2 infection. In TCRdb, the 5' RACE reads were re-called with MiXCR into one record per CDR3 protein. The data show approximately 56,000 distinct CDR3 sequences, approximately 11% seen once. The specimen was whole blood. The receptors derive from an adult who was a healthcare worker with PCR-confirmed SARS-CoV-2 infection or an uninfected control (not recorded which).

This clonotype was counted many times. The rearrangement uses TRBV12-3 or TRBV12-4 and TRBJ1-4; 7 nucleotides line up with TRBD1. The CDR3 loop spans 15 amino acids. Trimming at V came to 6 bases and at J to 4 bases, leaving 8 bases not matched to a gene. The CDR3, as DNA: TGTGCCAGCAGCCGACAGGGAGGGGGTAATGAAAAACTGTTTTTT. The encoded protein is CASSRQGGGNEKLFF.

Here the CDR3 DNA reads TGTGCCAGCAGCCGCGGGGTCGGAGGGTCCCAAGAGACCCAGTACTTC. It codes for CASSRGVGGSQETQYF. The chain joins TRBV7-2 to TRBJ2-5; possibly TRBD2 for D (6 bases). Germline loops: CDR1 SGHTA, CDR2 FQGNSA. The V end was cut by 5 bases, the J end by 1 base, with 17 bases between. The CDR3 runs 16 residues. Full variable domain (outside the CDR3, taken from reference TRBV7-2 and TRBJ2-5): GAGVSQSPSNKVTEKGKDVELRCDPISGHTALYWYRQSLGQGLEFLIYFQGNSAPDKSGLPSDRFSAERTGGSVSTLTIQRTQQEDSAVYLCASSRGVGGSQETQYFGPGTRLLVL.